The 7 T cell receptor beta chains below all came from one sample that was sequenced in a study of spatial heterogeneity in lung cancer (dated by TCRdb to between 2019 and 2020). Libraries were prepared through 5' RACE. The listed sequencing device is NextSeq 500. TCRdb passed the public sequencing reads through fastp at Q25 and MiXCR, retaining productive beta sequences. Rows matching on CDR3 protein sequence are summarized as one entry with the most common DNA and genes. This sample is represented by some 6,900 distinct CDR3 sequences; less than 5% of them were singletons. In total, the top ten clones hold 20% to 30% of the sample. This sample's time point label indicates: sample taken at primary tumor resection. Whole RNA extracted from tumor and nontumor lung tissue, or from cryopreserved PBMC samples, was used for TCR sequencing without cell sorting. This material consisted of normal lung tissue next to the tumor, taken at surgery. Receptors originate from a female donor with early-stage non-small cell lung cancer.

This clonotype has a count of ten or more. This beta chain is an unintended read in a library built for alpha chains; its size means little. CDR3 sequence: CASSPGPFREQYF. CDR3 sequence (DNA): TGTGCCAGCAGCCCCGGGCCCTTCAGGGAGCAGTACTTC. The chain is built from TRBV5-5 and TRBJ2-7, with D hard to call. The V and J ends lost 4 bases and 7 bases respectively, with 15 bases between them. Germline CDR1 SGHKS, CDR2 YYEKEE (reference sequence). The CDR3 contains 13 residues.

This clonotype is medium-sized in the sample. The library was prepared for alpha chains; this beta chain is a stray read, so its frequency means little. The chain couples TRBV29-1 to TRBJ2-5; the D gene is possibly TRBD2 (7 bases). The V and J ends lost 3 bases and 4 bases respectively, with 15 bases between them. The germline V gene encodes CDR1 SQVTM and CDR2 ANQGSEA. The CDR3 sequence is 14 residues long. CDR3 coding DNA: TGCAGCGTTGATCGGGGGGCGAGTCCAGAGACCCAGTACTTC. Protein product: CSVDRGASPETQYF.

This clonotype is medium-sized in the sample. Because this beta chain is a stray read in a library intended to capture alpha chains, its abundance should not be given much weight. The chain recombines TRBV27 with TRBJ1-2, with TRBD1 as a possible D gene (5 bases). Deletions cut 3 bases from V and 6 bases from J, with 11 bases between. CDR3 length: 13 residues. The germline V gene has CDR1 MNHEY and CDR2 SMNVEV (reference sequence). The CDR3 here is CASSLAGPDGYTF. The CDR3 DNA is TGTGCCAGCAGTTTGGCAGGGCCTGATGGCTACACCTTC.

This clonotype was seen at least ten times. Being off target in a library aimed at alpha chains, this beta chain has a size of little meaning. The chain has TRBV10-3 and TRBJ1-2, with D hard to call. With 2 bases removed from V and 5 bases from J, the gap between germline ends came to 3 bases. The CDR3 has 11 residues. Germline CDR1 ENHRY, CDR2 SYGVKD. The CDR3, as DNA: TGTGCCATCAGTGAGGATTATGGCTACACCTTC. Its translation is CAISEDYGYTF.

A word on this clonotype: This beta chain came through as a stray read in a library set up for alpha chains, and its size says little. V gene TRBV5-1 combines with J gene TRBJ2-1, with D possibly matching TRBD2 (6 bases). This CDR3 contains 14 residues. Per the germline V gene, CDR1 is SGHRS and CDR2 is YFSETQ. Trimming removed 0 bases from V and 8 bases from J, with 12 bases in between. This chain's CDR3 is CASSLAGTRDEQFF. The CDR3 region has the DNA TGCGCCAGCAGCTTGGCCGGGACTCGGGATGAGCAGTTCTTC.

This clonotype rates as medium-sized. This beta chain was picked up by a library intended for alpha chains and is off target, so its count carries little meaning. This chain links TRBV10-3 with TRBJ1-5, with D hard to call. Germline lookup yields CDR1 ENHRY and CDR2 SYGVKD. The CDR3 length is 12 residues. The V end lost 3 bases, the J end lost 2 bases, and 2 bases lay between the germline ends. This chain's CDR3 is CAISDGNQPQHF. Here the CDR3 DNA reads TGTGCCATCAGTGACGGCAATCAGCCCCAGCATTTT.

Turning to this clonotype: The library was built for alpha chains, so this beta chain is an off-target read and its size means little. The chain is built from TRBV7-8 and TRBJ2-3, with TRBD2 matching 10 bases. The CDR3 runs 15 residues. Germline V gene lookup returns CDR1 SGHVS and CDR2 FQNEAQ. J lost 3 bases, V lost 3 bases, and 3 bases had no gene match. The CDR3 DNA follows: TGTGCCAGCAGCTTGCCGGGACTAGCGACAGATACGCAGTATTTT. Translated: CASSLPGLATDTQYF.